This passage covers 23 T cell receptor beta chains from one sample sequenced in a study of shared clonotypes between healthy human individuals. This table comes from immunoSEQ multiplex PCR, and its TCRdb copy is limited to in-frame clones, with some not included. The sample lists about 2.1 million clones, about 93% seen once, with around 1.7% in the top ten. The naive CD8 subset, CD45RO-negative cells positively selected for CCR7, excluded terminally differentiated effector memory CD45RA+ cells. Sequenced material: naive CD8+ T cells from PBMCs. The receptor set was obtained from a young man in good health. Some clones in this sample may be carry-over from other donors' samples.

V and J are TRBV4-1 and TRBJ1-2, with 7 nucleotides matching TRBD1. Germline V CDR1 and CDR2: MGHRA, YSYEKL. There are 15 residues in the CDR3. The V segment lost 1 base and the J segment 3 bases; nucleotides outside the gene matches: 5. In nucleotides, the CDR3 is TGCGCCAGCAGCCAAGGACAGGGAATGCACTATGGCTACACCTTC. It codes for CASSQGQGMHYGYTF.

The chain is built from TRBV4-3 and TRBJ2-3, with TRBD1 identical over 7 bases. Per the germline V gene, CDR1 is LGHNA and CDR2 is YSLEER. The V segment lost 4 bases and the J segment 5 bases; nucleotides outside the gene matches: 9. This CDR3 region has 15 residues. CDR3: CASSRLTGDLDTQYF. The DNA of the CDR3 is TGCGCCAGCAGCCGGTTAACAGGGGATCTAGATACGCAGTATTTT.

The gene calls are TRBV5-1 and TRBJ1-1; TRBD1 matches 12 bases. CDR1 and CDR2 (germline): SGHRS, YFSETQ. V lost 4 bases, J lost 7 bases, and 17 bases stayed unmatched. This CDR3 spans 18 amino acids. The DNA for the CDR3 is TGCGCCAGCAGCACGGATGAGCTATTACGGGACAGGGGGCGTGAAGCTTTCTTT. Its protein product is CASSTDELLRDRGREAFF. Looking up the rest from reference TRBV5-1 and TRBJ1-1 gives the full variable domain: KAGVTQTPRYLIKTRGQQVTLSCSPISGHRSVSWYQQTPGQGLQFLFEYFSETQRNKGNFPGRFSGRQFSNSRSEMNVSTLELGDSALYLCASSTDELLRDRGREAFFGQGTRLTVV.

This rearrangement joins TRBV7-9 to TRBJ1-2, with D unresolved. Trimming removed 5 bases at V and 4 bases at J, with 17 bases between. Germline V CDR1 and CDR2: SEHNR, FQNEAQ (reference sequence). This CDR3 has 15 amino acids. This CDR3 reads CASSKSSGISYGYTF. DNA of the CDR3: TGTGCCAGCAGCAAAAGCTCCGGAATCTCCTATGGCTACACCTTC.

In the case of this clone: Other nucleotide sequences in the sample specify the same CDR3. CDR3 bases: TGTGCCAGTCGACTGGGGAGCTCCTACGAGCAGTACTTC. This gives the protein CASRLGSSYEQYF. This chain links TRBV7-9 with TRBJ2-7; a weak D match, TRBD2 (5 bases). Germline CDR1 and CDR2: SEHNR and FQNEAQ (reference sequence). The CDR3 totals 13 residues. V was pared by 9 bases and J by 0 bases, with 12 bases between.

CDR3 DNA sequence: TGTGCCAGCAGTCCTAACAGGTCCCCGATGAACACTGAAGCTTTCTTT. It yields the protein CASSPNRSPMNTEAFF. The genes are TRBV2 and TRBJ1-1; tentative D call: TRBD1 (5 bases). Trimming stripped 5 bases from V and 0 bases from J, with 16 bases between. The CDR3 has 16 amino acids. Germline-derived CDR1 and CDR2 are SNHLY and FYNNEI.

CDR3 nucleotide sequence: TGTGCCAGCAGTGAACCAGGGATATGGCAGCCCCAGCATTTT. It encodes CASSEPGIWQPQHF. This chain connects TRBV25-1 to TRBJ1-5, with D maybe TRBD1 (5 bases). Germline V lookup: CDR1 MGHDK, CDR2 SYGVNS. V was trimmed by 2 bases and J by 7 bases, leaving 12 bases between them. The CDR3 consists of 14 residues.

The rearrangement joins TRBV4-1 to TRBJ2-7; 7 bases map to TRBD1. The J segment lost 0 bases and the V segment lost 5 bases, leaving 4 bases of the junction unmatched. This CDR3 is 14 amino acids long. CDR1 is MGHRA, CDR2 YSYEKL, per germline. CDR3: CASSETGYSYEQYF. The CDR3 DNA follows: TGCGCCAGCAGCGAGACAGGGTACTCCTACGAGCAGTACTTC.

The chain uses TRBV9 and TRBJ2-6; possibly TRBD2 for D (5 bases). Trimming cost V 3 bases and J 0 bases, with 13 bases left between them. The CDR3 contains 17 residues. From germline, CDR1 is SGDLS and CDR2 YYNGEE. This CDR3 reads CASSAGSVYSGANVLTF. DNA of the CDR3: TGTGCCAGCAGCGCTGGGAGTGTATACTCTGGGGCCAACGTCCTGACTTTC.

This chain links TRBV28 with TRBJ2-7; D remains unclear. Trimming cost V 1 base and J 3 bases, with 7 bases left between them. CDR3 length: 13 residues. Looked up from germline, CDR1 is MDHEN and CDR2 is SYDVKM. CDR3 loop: CASSLSAFYEQYF. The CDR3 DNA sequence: TGTGCCAGCAGTTTATCAGCCTTCTACGAGCAGTACTTC. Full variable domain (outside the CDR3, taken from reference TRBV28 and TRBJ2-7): DVKVTQSSRYLVKRTGEKVFLECVQDMDHENMFWYRQDPGLGLRLIYFSYDVKMKEKGDIPEGYSVSREKKERFSLILESASTNQTSMYLCASSLSAFYEQYFGPGTRLTVT.

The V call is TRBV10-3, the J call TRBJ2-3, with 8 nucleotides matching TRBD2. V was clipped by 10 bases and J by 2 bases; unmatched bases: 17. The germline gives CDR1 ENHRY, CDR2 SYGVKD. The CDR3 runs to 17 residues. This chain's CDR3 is CARRAGALKQFTDTQYF. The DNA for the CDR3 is TGTGCCAGACGAGCGGGAGCCCTTAAACAGTTCACAGATACGCAGTATTTT.

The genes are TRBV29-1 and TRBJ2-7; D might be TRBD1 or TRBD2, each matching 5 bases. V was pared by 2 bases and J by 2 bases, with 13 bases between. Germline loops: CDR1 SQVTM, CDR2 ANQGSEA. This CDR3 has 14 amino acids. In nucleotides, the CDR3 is TGCAGCGTTGAAAAAGGGACGGGGCCCTACGAGCAGTACTTC. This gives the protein CSVEKGTGPYEQYF.

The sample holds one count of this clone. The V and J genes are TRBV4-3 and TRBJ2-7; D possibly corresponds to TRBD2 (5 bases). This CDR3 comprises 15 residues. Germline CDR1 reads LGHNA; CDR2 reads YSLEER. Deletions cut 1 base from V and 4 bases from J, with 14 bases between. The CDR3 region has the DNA TGCGCCAGCAGCCAAGGGTCCGGGGTCGGATACGAGCAGTACTTC. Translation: CASSQGSGVGYEQYF.

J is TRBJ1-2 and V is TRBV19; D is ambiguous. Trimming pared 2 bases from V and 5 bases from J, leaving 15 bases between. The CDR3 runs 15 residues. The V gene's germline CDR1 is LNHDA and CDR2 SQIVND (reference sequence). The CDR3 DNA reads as TGTGCCAGTAGTATACGTCTCACCATGGGGTATGGCTACACCTTC. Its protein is CASSIRLTMGYGYTF.

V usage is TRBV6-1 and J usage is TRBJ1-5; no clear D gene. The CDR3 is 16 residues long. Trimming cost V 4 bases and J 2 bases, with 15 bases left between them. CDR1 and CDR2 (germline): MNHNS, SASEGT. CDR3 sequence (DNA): TGTGCCAGCAGTGTCCAGACAACAATTGGCAATCAGCCCCAGCATTTT. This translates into CASSVQTTIGNQPQHF.

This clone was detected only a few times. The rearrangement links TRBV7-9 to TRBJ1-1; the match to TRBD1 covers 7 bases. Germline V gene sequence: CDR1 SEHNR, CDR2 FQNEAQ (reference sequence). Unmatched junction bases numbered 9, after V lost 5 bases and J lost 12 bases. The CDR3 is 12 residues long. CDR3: CASSVRQGLTFF. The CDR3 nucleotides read TGTGCCAGCAGCGTCCGACAGGGTCTGACTTTCTTT.

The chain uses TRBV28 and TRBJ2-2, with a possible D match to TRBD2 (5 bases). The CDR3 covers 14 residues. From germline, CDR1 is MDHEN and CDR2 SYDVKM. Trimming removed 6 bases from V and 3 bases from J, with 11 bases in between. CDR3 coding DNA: TGTGCCAGCAGCCAGAGCGGATACACCGGGGAGCTGTTTTTT. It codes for CASSQSGYTGELFF. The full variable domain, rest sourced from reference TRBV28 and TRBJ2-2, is DVKVTQSSRYLVKRTGEKVFLECVQDMDHENMFWYRQDPGLGLRLIYFSYDVKMKEKGDIPEGYSVSREKKERFSLILESASTNQTSMYLCASSQSGYTGELFFGEGSRLTVL.

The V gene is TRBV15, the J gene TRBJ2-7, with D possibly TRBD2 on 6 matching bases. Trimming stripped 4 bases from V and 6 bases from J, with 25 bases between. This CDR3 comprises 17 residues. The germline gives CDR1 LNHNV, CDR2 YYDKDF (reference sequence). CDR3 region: CATSIRSRDSGSAEQYF. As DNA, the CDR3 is TGTGCCACCAGCATACGCTCCCGGGACTCAGGGTCGGCCGAGCAGTACTTC.

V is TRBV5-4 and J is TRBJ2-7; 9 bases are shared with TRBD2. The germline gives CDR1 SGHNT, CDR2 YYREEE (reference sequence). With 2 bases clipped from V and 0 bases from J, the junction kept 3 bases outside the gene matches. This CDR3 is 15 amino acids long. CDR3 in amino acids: CASSFKREVSYEQYF. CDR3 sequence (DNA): TGTGCCAGCAGCTTCAAGCGGGAGGTCTCCTACGAGCAGTACTTC.

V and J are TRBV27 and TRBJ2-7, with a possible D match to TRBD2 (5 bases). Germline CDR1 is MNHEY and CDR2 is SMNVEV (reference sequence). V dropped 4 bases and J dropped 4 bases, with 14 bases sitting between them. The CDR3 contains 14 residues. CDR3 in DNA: TGTGCCAGCAGTTACTATACGTCGGGGTACGAGCAGTACTTC. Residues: CASSYYTSGYEQYF.

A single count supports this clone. Written as DNA, the CDR3 is TGTGCCAGCAGCCGTACTAGCGGGAATAGAGGTGAGCAGTTCTTC. Protein sequence: CASSRTSGNRGEQFF. V and J are TRBV5-4 and TRBJ2-1, with 10 bases that match TRBD2. Germline CDR1 is SGHNT and CDR2 is YYREEE (reference sequence). J was trimmed by 9 bases and V by 4 bases; bases with no gene match: 10. CDR3 size: 15 residues.

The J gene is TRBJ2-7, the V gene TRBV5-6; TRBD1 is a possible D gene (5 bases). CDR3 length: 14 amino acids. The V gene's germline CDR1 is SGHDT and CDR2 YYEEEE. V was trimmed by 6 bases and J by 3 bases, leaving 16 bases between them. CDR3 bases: TGTGCCAGCACCGGACATCCCGATCGCTACGAGCAGTACTTC. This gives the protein CASTGHPDRYEQYF.

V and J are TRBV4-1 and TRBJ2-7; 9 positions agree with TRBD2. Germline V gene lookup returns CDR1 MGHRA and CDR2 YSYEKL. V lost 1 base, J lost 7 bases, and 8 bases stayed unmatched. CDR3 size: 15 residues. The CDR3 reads CASSQVAGGSWEQYF. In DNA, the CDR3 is TGCGCCAGCAGCCAAGTGGCGGGAGGGTCCTGGGAGCAGTACTTC.